These 26 T cell receptor beta chains share one sample of origin, sequenced in a study of brain T cells in children with intractable seizures. Using immunoSEQ multiplex PCR, the repertoire was profiled, and TCRdb retains in-frame clones only, with some absent. Of just under 65,000 clones detected, roughly 95% appear once; the ten largest clones hold roughly 0.38%. The starting material was peripheral blood, obtained at surgery. The receptor source for this set is a boy in the first two years of life with focal cortical dysplasia and intractable seizures.

This rearrangement joins TRBV5-1 to TRBJ2-5; no firm D call. The V end was cut by 2 bases, the J end by 2 bases, with 4 bases between. This CDR3 contains 12 residues. The germline V gene encodes CDR1 SGHRS and CDR2 YFSETQ. Written as DNA, the CDR3 is TGCGCCAGCAGCTTCAAGCAAGAGACCCAGTACTTC. Amino acid sequence: CASSFKQETQYF. Complete variable domain (other parts from reference TRBV5-1 and TRBJ2-5): KAGVTQTPRYLIKTRGQQVTLSCSPISGHRSVSWYQQTPGQGLQFLFEYFSETQRNKGNFPGRFSGRQFSNSRSEMNVSTLELGDSALYLCASSFKQETQYFGPGTRLLVL.

The chain employs TRBV5-1 and TRBJ2-1; D remains unclear. This CDR3 comprises 14 residues. Germline V gives CDR1 SGHRS, CDR2 YFSETQ. Between the trimmed V and J ends, which lost 0 bases and 7 bases, there was a span of 11 bases. CDR3 loop: CASSLAVLGNEQFF. The CDR3 coding sequence is TGCGCCAGCAGCTTGGCCGTATTGGGGAATGAGCAGTTCTTC.

The V and J genes are TRBV7-9 and TRBJ1-3, with 10 bases identical to TRBD1. Germline V lookup: CDR1 SEHNR, CDR2 FQNEAQ (reference sequence). The CDR3 runs 15 residues. Trimming took 4 bases from V and 4 from J; bases not matched to a gene: 4. The CDR3 sequence is CASSSTTGGGNTIYF. The CDR3 DNA follows: TGTGCCAGCAGCTCGACGACAGGGGGCGGAAACACCATATATTTT. The whole variable domain, remainder taken from reference TRBV7-9 and TRBJ1-3, is DTGVSQNPRHKITKRGQNVTFRCDPISEHNRLYWYRQTLGQGPEFLTYFQNEAQLEKSRLLSDRFSAERPKGSFSTLEIQRTEQGDSAMYLCASSSTTGGGNTIYFGEGSWLTVV.

V is TRBV3-1 (or the pseudogene TRBV3-2) and J is TRBJ2-1; possible D gene TRBD2, 5 bases. The V gene's germline CDR1 is LGHDT and CDR2 YNNKEL (reference sequence). V was pared by 3 bases and J by 7 bases, with 10 bases between. CDR3 length equals 13 residues. CDR3 region: CASSQVGLNEQFF. CDR3 DNA: TGTGCCAGCAGCCAGGTAGGACTGAATGAGCAGTTCTTC.

The rearrangement joins TRBV5-1 to TRBJ1-6; D is unclear. The CDR3 spans 13 residues. Trimming left V 0 bases short and J 5 bases short, with 3 bases between. CDR1 and CDR2 from the germline V gene are SGHRS and YFSETQ. The CDR3, as DNA: TGCGCCAGCAGCTTGGACAATAATTCACCCCTCCACTTT. Translating it yields CASSLDNNSPLHF.

The V gene is TRBV27, the J gene TRBJ2-3; D is unresolved. The CDR3 runs to 13 residues. The ends were cut back, 9 bases at V and 0 bases at J, with 10 bases in the middle. Germline CDR1 reads MNHEY; CDR2 reads SMNVEV (reference sequence). This chain's CDR3 is CASPFRSTDTQYF. The CDR3 nucleotides read TGTGCCAGTCCCTTCCGGAGCACAGATACGCAGTATTTT.

The V gene is TRBV3-1 (or the pseudogene TRBV3-2), the J gene TRBJ1-3; TRBD1 matches 7 bases. The CDR3 length is 17 residues. V lost 2 bases and J lost 4; bases outside the gene matches: 11. Germline loops: CDR1 LGHDT, CDR2 YNNKEL (reference sequence). The chain's CDR3 is CASSQHSGGGGGNTIYF. DNA of the CDR3: TGTGCCAGCAGCCAACATTCAGGGGGGGGAGGAGGAAACACCATATATTTT.

The V and J genes are TRBV20-1 and TRBJ2-7; no definite D call. V shed 1 base and J shed 7 bases, with 5 bases lying between them. Germline values: CDR1 DFQATT, CDR2 SNEGSKA (reference sequence). The CDR3 extends over 10 amino acids. The CDR3 protein is CSARGSEQYF. In nucleotides, the CDR3 is TGCAGTGCTAGAGGGTCGGAGCAGTACTTC.

V usage is TRBV5-1 and J usage is TRBJ2-7, with 13 bases that match TRBD2. The CDR3 is made up of 18 amino acids. Germline CDR1 and CDR2: SGHRS and YFSETQ. The J segment lost 6 bases and the V segment lost 3 bases, leaving 15 bases of the junction unmatched. CDR3 nucleotide sequence: TGCGCCAGCAGCTGGGCGGGACTAGCGGGAAATCTTCTGGGCGAGCAGTACTTC. Translated, it gives CASSWAGLAGNLLGEQYF.

The J gene is TRBJ2-3, the V gene TRBV2, with D unclear. Trimming stripped 10 bases from V and 4 bases from J, with 9 bases between. The length of the CDR3 is 11 residues. Per the germline V gene, CDR1 is SNHLY and CDR2 is FYNNEI. Written as DNA, the CDR3 is TGTGCCAACAGATGGGCAGATACGCAGTATTTT. It translates to CANRWADTQYF.

The chain uses TRBV6-5 and TRBJ2-1; 10 bases line up with TRBD2. CDR1 is MNHEY and CDR2 is SVGAGI in the germline V gene. After removal of 7 bases from V and 3 bases from J, the junction contained 3 bases not matched to a gene. The CDR3 runs to 14 residues. CDR3 in DNA: TGTGCCAGCAAGGCTAGCGGGGGCTACAATGAGCAGTTCTTC. It yields the protein CASKASGGYNEQFF.

Here the CDR3 reads CASSLGRPYEQYF. CDR3 nucleotides: TGTGCCAGCAGCTTAGGACGGCCCTACGAGCAGTACTTC. The chain combines TRBV7-9 with TRBJ2-7; the D is unclear. The ends were cut back, 1 base at V and 2 bases at J, with 6 bases in the middle. The CDR3 sequence is 13 residues long. Germline CDR1 and CDR2: SEHNR and FQNEAQ (reference sequence).

V is TRBV4-2 and J is TRBJ2-2, with 10 bases aligning to TRBD2. The CDR3 is made up of 16 amino acids. The germline CDR1 and CDR2 sequences are LGHNA and YNFKEQ. V trimming: 0 bases; J trimming: 6 bases; junction bases outside the gene matches: 4. The CDR3 DNA is TGTGCCAGCAGCCAAGATCTTCTAGCGGGAGCCGGGGAGCTGTTTTTT. Its translation: CASSQDLLAGAGELFF.

This sequence joins TRBV3-1 (or the pseudogene TRBV3-2) and TRBJ1-3, with D possibly being TRBD1 (5 bases). V lost 4 bases and J lost 4, with 14 bases in between. The CDR3 has 15 amino acids. Germline V gene lookup returns CDR1 LGHDT and CDR2 YNNKEL (reference sequence). CDR3 amino acids: CASSPPGTLGNTIYF. CDR3 coding DNA: TGTGCCAGCAGCCCCCCCGGGACCCTCGGAAACACCATATATTTT.

The chain couples TRBV19 to TRBJ1-3; D is perhaps TRBD1 (5 bases). Trimming took off 1 base at V and 0 bases at J, with 13 bases between the two ends. The CDR3 spans 17 residues. Germline CDR1 and CDR2: LNHDA and SQIVND (reference sequence). The CDR3 DNA reads TGTGCCAGTAGTATAGGTCCCGGGACCGTCTCTGGAAACACCATATATTTT. Translation gives CASSIGPGTVSGNTIYF.

The rearrangement uses TRBV6-8 and TRBJ1-1, with D tentatively TRBD1 (5 bases). In germline, CDR1 is MNHGY, CDR2 SAAAGT. Between the trimmed V and J ends, which lost 4 bases and 0 bases, there was a span of 9 bases. CDR3 length: 14 residues. CDR3 residues: CASSSGPMNTEAFF. In DNA, the CDR3 is TGTGCCAGCAGTTCGGGACCCATGAACACTGAAGCTTTCTTT.

The rearrangement links TRBV5-4 to TRBJ2-2; D is perhaps TRBD2 (7 bases). The V end lost 2 bases, the J end lost 7 bases, and 12 bases lay between the germline ends. This CDR3 has 14 amino acids. Germline V gene data show CDR1 as SGHNT and CDR2 as YYREEE (reference sequence). The chain's CDR3 is CASSFRGGIGELFF. DNA of the CDR3: TGTGCCAGCAGCTTTAGGGGGGGAATCGGGGAGCTGTTTTTT.

The rearrangement uses TRBV6-4 and TRBJ2-3; D not certain. V was cut by 5 bases and J by 0 bases, with 9 bases left in between. This CDR3 comprises 14 residues. In germline, CDR1 is MRHNA, CDR2 SNTAGT. Written as DNA, the CDR3 is TGTGCCAGCAGTACCGGAATTAGCACAGATACGCAGTATTTT. Translating gives CASSTGISTDTQYF.

V usage is TRBV9 and J usage is TRBJ2-1; 14 nucleotides align to TRBD2. This CDR3 contains 18 residues. Germline-derived CDR1 and CDR2 are SGDLS and YYNGEE. V lost 2 bases to trimming and J lost 3 bases; unmatched junction nucleotides: 7. The CDR3 loop reads CASSVRLAGGPGYNEQFF. The CDR3 DNA reads TGTGCCAGCAGCGTCCGACTAGCGGGAGGGCCTGGCTACAATGAGCAGTTCTTC.

J is TRBJ1-1 and V is TRBV5-4; possible D gene TRBD1, 5 bases. Germline assignment: CDR1 SGHNT and CDR2 YYREEE (reference sequence). This CDR3 region has 15 residues. The V end was cut by 5 bases, the J end by 8 bases, with 22 bases between. The chain's CDR3 is CASRPPDSPRAEAFF. CDR3 nucleotides: TGTGCCAGCAGACCGCCCGACAGCCCAAGGGCAGAAGCTTTCTTT.

CDR3 nucleotide sequence: TGTGCCAGTAGTATAGGGCCAGGTGGGAACACTGAAGCTTTCTTT. It specifies CASSIGPGGNTEAFF. The chain joins TRBV19 to TRBJ1-1; no firm D call. Per germline, CDR1 LNHDA and CDR2 SQIVND (reference sequence). Between the trimmed V and J ends, which lost 1 base and 1 base, there was a span of 10 bases. The CDR3 runs 15 residues.

This chain's CDR3 is CASGQPSSYEQYF. CDR3 in DNA: TGTGCCAGCGGCCAGCCGTCCTCCTACGAGCAGTACTTC. The chain combines TRBV7-9 with TRBJ2-7; D is undetermined. V lost 8 bases, J lost 0 bases, and 11 bases lay in between. Looked up from germline, CDR1 is SEHNR and CDR2 is FQNEAQ (reference sequence). The CDR3 loop spans 13 amino acids.

The chain couples TRBV2 to TRBJ1-5, with TRBD1 as a possible D gene (5 bases). Trimming took off 5 bases at V and 6 bases at J, with 17 bases between the two ends. This CDR3 spans 15 amino acids. The germline V gene has CDR1 SNHLY and CDR2 FYNNEI. Written as DNA, the CDR3 is TGTGCCAGCAGTCCCAACCGGGGCGGCGGTCAGCCCCAGCATTTT. Amino acids: CASSPNRGGGQPQHF.

The gene calls are TRBV10-1 and TRBJ2-5; D remains ambiguous. V dropped 4 bases and J dropped 5 bases, with 8 bases sitting between them. The CDR3 is 12 residues long. CDR1 WNHNN and CDR2 SYGVQD come from the germline V gene (reference sequence). As DNA, the CDR3 is TGCGCCAGCAGTGCGACAAGGGAGACCCAGTACTTC. Translating it yields CASSATRETQYF.

This clone is a singleton in its sample. The rearrangement joins TRBV28 to TRBJ2-6; D not certain. CDR1 MDHEN and CDR2 SYDVKM come from the germline V gene. This CDR3 region has 18 residues. Trimming stripped 2 bases from V and 0 bases from J, with 14 bases between. The CDR3 region has the DNA TGTGCCAGCAGTTTAATGGGTCAGACCATCTCTGGGGCCAACGTCCTGACTTTC. It encodes CASSLMGQTISGANVLTF. The full variable domain, with the rest looked up from reference TRBV28 and TRBJ2-6, is DVKVTQSSRYLVKRTGEKVFLECVQDMDHENMFWYRQDPGLGLRLIYFSYDVKMKEKGDIPEGYSVSREKKERFSLILESASTNQTSMYLCASSLMGQTISGANVLTFGAGSRLTVL.

The J gene is TRBJ1-1, the V gene TRBV11-2; D is uncertain. Germline V gene data show CDR1 as SGHAT and CDR2 as FQNNGV. The CDR3 extends over 12 amino acids. Trimming shortened V by 2 bases and J by 6 bases, and 7 bases separated the two germline ends. CDR3 amino acids: CASSLYLPEAFF. The DNA for the CDR3 is TGTGCCAGCAGCTTATATCTCCCTGAAGCTTTCTTT.